The sequence of this TCR beta chain was determined in a study of T cell responses to AZD1222 COVID-19 vaccine (dated by TCRdb to about 2021). Study-level background: Because spike-specific TCR depth and breadth did not differ between the two schedules, AZD1222 recipients who got a second dose at roughly 4 weeks were pooled with those who got a second dose at roughly 12 weeks. A total of 233 trial participants underwent TCR sequencing, of whom about 200 had received two doses of AZD1222 and 26 had received two doses of the MenACWY control vaccine. Trial participants were enrolled into age subgroups of 18-55, 56-69 and 70-plus years, which contained approximately 150, 28 and 58 TCR-sequenced participants, respectively.

The CDR3 regions of human TCRbeta chains were subjected to immunosequencing. Per the authors' processing: Repertoire TCRs were checked for matches against a reference library of SARS-CoV-2-specific TCRs that had been generated using the MIRA antigen-specificity platform. Breadth was defined as the fraction of unique TCRs that were SARS-CoV-2-associated, and depth was defined as the fraction of total T cells that were SARS-CoV-2-associated. Using the MIRA data, each spike-specific TCR was mapped to the spike region that the TCR reacts to and placed in a CD4 or CD8 class. Log10-transformed breadth and depth values were compared by one-way ANOVA with Sidak's multiple comparisons tests. Entries here come from immuneACCESS through TCRdb and include only in-frame sequences with V and J called. Some clones fail to appear in such tables; in the studies checked, an unresolved V gene covers under half of the shortfall, and the cause of the remainder is unknown. V and J calls and clone size follow that table, whereas D and trimming were derived from the DNA. In all, the sample holds about 92,000 clones, and more than 75% of those were seen once. About a fifth of the sample is in the top ten clones.

Worth noting for this clone: Its target antigen remains unknown. No base quality values were provided; no much bigger clone lies one nucleotide off.

The time point label here, explained by the study, means: baseline before first vaccination. Vaccinee samples were obtained from the UK trials COV001 and COV002, which included a single-blind randomized controlled phase 2/3 trial of AZD1222 (ChAdOx1 nCoV-19) in healthy adults. Trial participant PBMC samples were collected at day 0 and day 28 after the second dose for TCRbeta chain sequencing. Overall study results and their limits: Only five to seven AZD1222 recipients were SARS-CoV-2 seropositive at baseline, limiting conclusions about previously exposed vaccinees. Most participants were white British and females outnumbered males, and the authors suggested that clonal diversity may have been underestimated. The 56-69-year group was small, and its depth increase did not reach significance, likely because of low power. CD4 TCRs associated with the vaccine covered the entire spike protein, and the dominant responses were in regions 160-218 and 743-854. Because no samples from the day 14 peak response were available, repertoires could be characterized only after the peak T cell response. Reportedly, close to half of the unique spike-specific TCRs recognized epitopes lying outside the regions that are mutated in the B.1.351 and B.1.1.7 variants. A significant rise in spike-specific TCR breadth and depth was observed after two AZD1222 doses relative to day 0 and relative to MenACWY recipients.

Here the sequenced sample was peripheral blood, taken on day 0 of AZD1222 vaccination. The sequence derives from an adult in good health.

The DNA sequence is TGTGCCAGCAGCCAGGCTTCGGTCTCGAGGGAAAAACTGTTTTTT. Translation gives CASSQASVSREKLFF. The chain joins TRBV3-1 (or the pseudogene TRBV3-2) to TRBJ1-4; the D gene lacks a confident call. V loses 3 bases of germline sequence and J loses 8 bases, and the interval between the two ends is 16 bases. CDR1 and CDR2, per the germline V gene (reference sequence), are LGHDT and YNNKEL. The CDR3 holds 15 amino acids from the cysteine to the phenylalanine. Only the CDR3 DNA stays, 45 bases, in frame from base 1.